This TCR beta chain was sequenced during a study of control samples from healthy donors and cancer patients. Deletions cut 6 bases from V and 1 base from J, with 9 bases between. Germline CDR1 and CDR2: SNHLY and FYNNEI. The length of the CDR3 is 13 residues. Libraries were prepared by immunoSEQ multiplex PCR; TCRdb keeps only in-frame clonotypes and omits some of them. The sample includes 100,000 to 120,000 clones, 83% of them seen just once. Sequencing was done on a sample of blood. This TCR was recovered from a woman in her fifties or sixties in good health. The genes are TRBV2 and TRBJ1-1; perhaps TRBD1 as D (5 bases). CDR3 sequence (DNA): TGTGCCAGCAGACCGACAGAGAACACTGAAGCTTTCTTT. Protein: CASRPTENTEAFF.